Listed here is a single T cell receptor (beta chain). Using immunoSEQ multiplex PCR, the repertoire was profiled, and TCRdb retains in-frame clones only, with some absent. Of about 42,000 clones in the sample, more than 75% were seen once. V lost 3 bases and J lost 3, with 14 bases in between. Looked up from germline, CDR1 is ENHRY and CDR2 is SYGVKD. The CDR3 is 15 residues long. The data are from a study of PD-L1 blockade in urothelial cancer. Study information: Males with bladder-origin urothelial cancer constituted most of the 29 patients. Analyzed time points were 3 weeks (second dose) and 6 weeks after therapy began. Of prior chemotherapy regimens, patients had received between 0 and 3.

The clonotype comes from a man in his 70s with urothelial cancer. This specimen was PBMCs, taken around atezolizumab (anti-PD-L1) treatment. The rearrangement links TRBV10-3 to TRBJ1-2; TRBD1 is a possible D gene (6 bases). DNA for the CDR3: TGTGCCATCAGTGATAGTTTACAGGGTGACTATGGCTACACCTTC. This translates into CAISDSLQGDYGYTF.